This TCR beta chain comes out of a study of cytomegalovirus exposure and HLA in healthy donors (dated by TCRdb to the late 2010s). Broadly, across the study: An earlier analysis of approximately 640 of the donors reported 250 to 350 Gb of sequence data and 117 million unique TCR beta sequences from roughly 180 million T cells. An early release covering just under 650 HLA-typed donors comprised around 300 gigabases of sequencing data and some 79 million unique TCR sequences. Of the 398 genotyped donors, 70% to 90% were placed in the genetic ancestry cluster associated with self-reported Caucasian donors. The aim of the study was to test whether cataloging public T cell receptors could identify signatures of past pathogen exposure. The study used immunosequencing to profile the T cell repertoires of 670 or so subjects and linked those repertoires to cytomegalovirus serostatus. A separate validation cohort of about 110 different subjects was used in addition to the approximately 670-subject first cohort. The study combined high-throughput TCR immunosequencing, statistical association of individual TCRs with disease status, and machine learning to predict cytomegalovirus infection status. A later analysis re-analyzed previously published TCR beta repertoires from about 600 donors and added high-resolution HLA genotyping to study TCR occurrence patterns. The later analysis used no new phenotypic data to find candidate immune exposures, relying instead on TCR beta sequences and their occurrence across donors. An earlier analysis of fewer than 700 of the donors applied high-throughput TCR beta sequencing to assess whether each TCR beta V gene segment acted as functional or pseudogenic. Donor age, sex, ethnicity and CMV serostatus were compiled together with the repertoire data. A later genetic analysis took genome-wide SNP genotypes for about 55% of the 666 donors and used that subset as a discovery cohort. All discovery cohort repertoires had been generated on a single sequencing platform. Class I and class II HLA loci were covered by the typing at four-digit resolution. Typing coverage differed by locus: A, B, C, DRB1 and DQB1 were typed in roughly 620-630 donors, DQA1 in 522, DPA1 in 600 to 610, and DPB1 in just under 480. A handful of DR-DQ haplotypes were handled as single units for association and clustering because linkage in the cohort was strong. Across approximately 420 genotyped donors of the cohort, an average of about 220,000 unique TCR beta nucleotide sequences per donor were sequenced, and roughly a sixth of those sequences were non-productive. General findings and caveats noted by the study authors: A cluster of highly shared sequence variants was judged likely to be a technical artifact of the sequencing pipeline. When HLA alleles, especially DR and DQ, strongly co-occurred, TCR associations were difficult to assign to individual alleles. The classifier was reported to diagnose cytomegalovirus status with high specificity and sensitivity in both the original cohort and the validation cohort. A further reported finding was that TCR beta sequences accurately predicted the HLA-A and HLA-B alleles for most subjects in the first cohort. In this cohort, only TCR beta chains were sequenced, and detectable features were limited by the absence of alpha or paired-chain data. Roughly uniform sequencing depth across donors was assumed in presence/absence analyses, although this assumption may not hold. Because counts were too low, roughly 16 rarely observed V segments, including chromosome 9 orphons, were left out of the earlier analysis of some 600 of the donors. CMV serostatus was the only immune exposure information available for the cohort. According to the authors, the approach could potentially be generalized to other disease states and immunological phenotypes. In a later genetic analysis, a missense DCLRE1C variant was associated with V-gene and J-gene trimming of TCR beta chains, and the association was replicated in an independent cohort. Compared with the approximately 710-donor mean, donors in an Asian-associated ancestry cluster had fewer N-insertions in productive TCRs, according to a later genetic analysis. In an earlier analysis of approximately 590 of the donors, most TCR beta V segments appeared in productive rearrangements about 87% or about 30% of the time, broadly matching IMGT annotations. A later analysis found that HLA-associated TCR beta chains were more clonally expanded and had lower generation probabilities than equally common non-associated chains. Most TCR sequences were seen in very few donors, while some public TCRs were found in many individuals. According to a later analysis, parvovirus B19, influenza, CMV and Epstein-Barr virus appeared linked to several top co-occurrence clusters. Correlated functional status among segregating V segments might be attributable to linkage disequilibrium, but an unknown experimental factor could not be ruled out. Because the 87-base-pair reads could not distinguish some IMGT-functional V segments, including TRBV6-2 and TRBV6-3, those segments were excluded. Most CMV-associated TCR beta chains appeared to be HLA-restricted in a later analysis, and the HLA associations seemed to be driven largely by CMV exposure. In the study, some 180 TCR beta chains were listed as associated with cytomegalovirus. In a later analysis, the rate of TCR association differed among HLA loci, with DRB1 alleles having the most associated TCRs and HLA-C alleles having the fewest. In a later analysis, around 15,000 TCR beta sequences were associated with specific HLA alleles at a false discovery rate of 0.05. In vitro tests confirmed that three of the cytomegalovirus-associated TCR beta chains recognize cytomegalovirus antigens. Because HLA typing was unavailable for some donors at each locus, only the typed subset was used in association tests.

CDR1 MDHEN and CDR2 SYDVKM are derived from the germline V gene. Trimming removed 6 bases from V and 4 bases from J; the gene matches leave 7 bases unexplained. The CDR3 numbers 14 residues from cysteine through phenylalanine. Left in the record is the CDR3 DNA by itself, 42 bases read in frame from the first base. The cohort was made up of roughly 670 healthy bone marrow donors. All cohort members were sampled while nominally healthy, although unrecorded immune exposures were likely present. The donor was CMV seropositive and was included in the group of 250 to 300 seropositive cohort members. A peripheral blood sample was provided by each donor, and peripheral blood mononuclear cells were used for TCR beta sequencing. Genomic DNA extraction from the blood cell samples was performed with the Qiagen DNeasy Blood Extraction Kit. As for this clone: Its antigen remains unidentified.

Library method: the immunoSEQ multiplex PCR assay. For the multiplex PCR, a mixture combining 60 forward primers for TCR Vbeta segments and 13 reverse primers for TCR Jbeta segments was used. Amplification of the CDR3 region of rearranged TCR beta genes was performed with a multiplex PCR assay on genomic DNA. Amplified TCR beta libraries were sequenced as 87-base-pair reads on the Illumina HiSeq System. Concerning the study's data processing: A later analysis counted about 82 million unique TCR beta chains across the roughly 700 repertoires, and about 10 million of these chains were shared by at least two donors. Raw reads were error-corrected and collapsed into unique sequences by a nearest-neighbor algorithm in which closely related sequences were merged to remove PCR and sequencing errors. To assign V, D and J gene segments, CDR3 sequences were aligned to IMGT reference sequences. For a sequence to be retained, at least a six-nucleotide match to both a V gene segment and a J gene segment was required. A rearrangement counted as productive if the CDR3 had no stop codons and remained in frame with V and J, and every other rearrangement counted as non-productive. Following IMGT convention, CDR3 was defined as the stretch from the second conserved V-encoded cysteine up to the conserved J-encoded phenylalanine. In an earlier analysis of more than 550 of the donors, sequences lacking an unambiguous match to a single V gene segment were excluded. In an earlier analysis of around 600 of the donors, V segments were called functional above 56.7% productive rearrangements and were called segregating when the between-donor standard deviation exceeded 5%. A statistical classification framework was built to diagnose cytomegalovirus status from the catalog of TCR beta chain sequences. In a later analysis, V and J genes were assigned by comparing TCR nucleotide sequences against IMGT/GENE-DB human TR gene sequences. Using the TCRdist pipeline, a later analysis assigned CDR3 sequences along with most-parsimonious VDJ recombination scenarios. In a later analysis, each TCR beta chain was defined by its CDR3 amino acid sequence together with its V-gene family, and reads lacking a unique V-gene family were excluded. In a later analysis, a few hundred highly shared, low-generation-probability nucleotide sequences were removed to address suspected cross-contamination and a sequencing artifact. In a later analysis, a clonal expansion index for each public chain was calculated from normalized within-repertoire ranks of inferred template counts. A later analysis computed generation probabilities with a VDJ recombination model fitted to out-of-frame rearrangements, and checked the results against IGoR. A later analysis scored TCR-TCR, TCR-HLA and TCR-CMV co-occurrence with hypergeometric tests, applying a repertoire-size bias correction to TCR pairs. In a later analysis, false discovery rates were estimated by permuting HLA or CMV assignments 20 times. In a later analysis, co-occurring TCRs were grouped with DBSCAN, and TCRdist sequence similarity was added when clustering was performed within HLA-allele-positive subsets. Repertoires with fewer than 30,000 or more than 120,000 public chains, plus five repertoires with anomalous nucleotide sharing, were excluded from co-occurrence clustering. As stored in TCRdb, this immuneACCESS dataset retains in-frame rearrangements with V and J assigned. A fraction of the clones does not appear; measured against another copy, unresolved V genes explain less than half of the discrepancy, and the remainder lacks a known reason. The D gene and trimming were derived from the DNA, and the V and J assignments and clone size from that table. The sample table gives around 52,000 clones. The ten most abundant clones make up roughly 26% of the sample.

Sequencing was done on a sample of PBMCs. This sequence uses TRBV28 and TRBJ1-2; the junction holds 8 bases that match TRBD1. The TCR comes from a man aged 40-55 years in good health and CMV-seropositive. The DNA sequence is as follows: TGTGCCAGCAGAGAGACAGGGGTGGGCTATGGCTACACCTTC. This yields the protein CASRETGVGYGYTF.